These 4 T cell receptor beta chains were all obtained from the same sample, sequenced in a study of T cells after somatic rescue of genetic block. Clones were read by immunoSEQ multiplex PCR, and TCRdb kept only the in-frame ones, dropping some. The data show tens of thousands of clones, roughly 92% seen once. Sequences were obtained from peripheral blood mononuclear cells (PBMCs). These receptor sequences come from a man aged 40-55 years.

The chain carries TRBV1 and TRBJ2-6; the table assigns TRBD2, which was not confirmed against the DNA. TRBV1 is a pseudogene. This CDR3 region has 16 residues. The CDR3: CTSRFTGQSRANVLTF. The CDR3 DNA sequence: TGCACCAGCAGGTTTACGGGTCAAAGTCGGGCCAACGTCCTGACTTTC.

With respect to this clone: Other DNA sequences in the sample encode the same CDR3. The chain links TRBV6-5 to TRBJ1-2; D possibly corresponds to TRBD1 (5 bases). Trimming left V 2 bases short and J 2 bases short, with 6 bases between. Germline CDR1 reads MNHEY; CDR2 reads SVGAGI. This CDR3 is 13 amino acids long. This CDR3 is CASSYGGNYGYTF. The CDR3 nucleotides are TGTGCCAGCAGTTACGGGGGGAACTATGGCTACACCTTC.

The rearrangement joins TRBV6-5 to TRBJ2-3; D not certain. CDR1 is MNHEY and CDR2 is SVGAGI in the germline V gene. Trimming removed 6 bases at V and 1 base at J, with 8 bases between. This CDR3 comprises 13 residues. The CDR3 bases are TGTGCCAGCAGACCTGCGGGCACAGATACGCAGTATTTT. This encodes CASRPAGTDTQYF.

This clone was observed a single time. CDR3 sequence reads: CASSRVLGQPQHF. The CDR3 DNA sequence: TGCGCCAGCAGTCGCGTATTGGGTCAGCCCCAGCATTTT. V usage is TRBV23-1 and J usage is TRBJ1-5; D gene unclear. Being an ORF, TRBV23-1 has a function that is uncertain. The CDR3 totals 13 residues. Trimming shortened V by 4 bases and J by 6 bases, and 10 bases separated the two germline ends.